The next 9 T cell receptor beta chains were all read from a single sample in a study of read filtering for tumor transcriptome and immune sequencing (TCRdb year 2020). The instrument given in TCRdb is Illumina HiSeq 4000. TCR libraries were constructed from 350 to 400 ng RNA using the Immunoverse kit, and molecular barcoded adaptors covering alpha/delta and beta/gamma chains were employed. The raw public reads went through TCRdb reprocessing: fastp at Q25, MiXCR clone calling, in-frame beta chains kept. Here each entry gathers all rows of one CDR3 protein and keeps the most common genes and DNA. The sample yields 35,000 to 50,000 distinct CDR3 sequences; about 10% were counted once. The ten most abundant clones make up around 32% of the sample. Sequencing was done on a sample of a population of CD138-negative cells sorted from bone marrow. Interpreted using the paper, the cell subset or site label stands for: bone marrow mononuclear cells depleted of CD138+ plasma/myeloma cells by negative magnetic selection. The receptor source for this set is a donor aged 40 or older with multiple myeloma.

J is TRBJ2-3 and V is TRBV9; D call uncertain. V was pared by 4 bases and J by 0 bases, with 6 bases between. CDR3 length: 13 amino acids. Looked up from germline, CDR1 is SGDLS and CDR2 is YYNGEE. CDR3 DNA: TGTGCCAGCAGCCCGGGCAGCACAGATACGCAGTATTTT. Translated, it gives CASSPGSTDTQYF.

In this sample, this clonotype turned up many times. The chain uses TRBV7-2 and TRBJ2-3; D is unclear. V lost 5 bases and J 1 base, leaving 10 bases between the germline ends. Germline lookup yields CDR1 SGHTA and CDR2 FQGNSA. The CDR3 is 14 amino acids. In DNA form, the CDR3 reads TGTGCCAGCAGCCCAGGACCTGGCACAGATACGCAGTATTTT. Its protein is CASSPGPGTDTQYF.

This clonotype was seen at least ten times. The chain joins TRBV27 to TRBJ2-3; 7 positions match TRBD1. CDR3 length: 14 amino acids. V was pared by 9 bases and J by 1 base, with 7 bases of the junction left unmatched. The germline CDR1 and CDR2 sequences are MNHEY and SMNVEV (reference sequence). The CDR3, as DNA: TGTGCCAGTAGGGGACAGAGCCGCACAGATACGCAGTATTTT. This gives the protein CASRGQSRTDTQYF.

This clonotype showed up many times. The chain uses TRBV20-1 and TRBJ2-7; no reliable D call. Germline V lookup: CDR1 DFQATT, CDR2 SNEGSKA (reference sequence). V shed 7 bases and J shed 3 bases, with 16 bases lying between them. There are 13 residues in the CDR3. This CDR3 is CSVEVRASYEQYF. DNA of the CDR3: TGCAGTGTAGAAGTCCGGGCCAGCTACGAGCAGTACTTC.

The sample holds many counts of this clonotype. The chain links TRBV20-1 to TRBJ2-7, with D perhaps matching TRBD1 (5 bases). The germline V and J ends were trimmed by 6 bases and 0 bases, with 18 bases remaining between them. From germline, CDR1 is DFQATT and CDR2 SNEGSKA (reference sequence). The CDR3 has 15 residues. As DNA, the CDR3 is TGCAGTGCCCCCGCGCCACAGGACAACTCCTACGAGCAGTACTTC. It encodes CSAPAPQDNSYEQYF.

This clonotype has ten or more counts. V is TRBV28 and J is TRBJ2-3; 7 bases line up with TRBD1. Germline values: CDR1 MDHEN, CDR2 SYDVKM. With 8 bases clipped from V and 1 base from J, the junction kept 3 bases outside the gene matches. The CDR3 covers 13 residues. As DNA, the CDR3 is TGTGCCAGCGGTCAGGGGGGCACAGATACGCAGTATTTT. Translating it yields CASGQGGTDTQYF.

The sample holds many counts of this clonotype. J is TRBJ2-5 and V is TRBV6-6; 9 bases agree with TRBD2. Per the germline V gene, CDR1 is MNHNY and CDR2 is SVGAGI (reference sequence). The CDR3 runs 16 residues. After removal of 2 bases from V and 4 bases from J, the junction contained 8 bases not matched to a gene. The CDR3 protein is CASSYRGGVLTETQYF. In DNA, the CDR3 is TGTGCCAGCAGTTACCGCGGGGGGGTGCTTACAGAGACCCAGTACTTC.

This clonotype was detected ten times or more. A much larger clone sits a single nucleotide away, making a read error possible. V is TRBV7-2 and J is TRBJ2-1; no firm D call. Germline V gene lookup returns CDR1 SGHTA and CDR2 FQGNSA. CDR3 length: 18 residues. The CDR3 is CASSLVTWSELFYNGQFF. In DNA form, the CDR3 reads TGTGCCAGCAGCTTAGTCACGTGGTCAGAGTTATTTTACAATGGGCAGTTCTTC. Variable domain in full (rest from reference TRBV7-2 and TRBJ2-1): GAGVSQSPSNKVTEKGKDVELRCDPISGHTALYWYRQSLGQGLEFLIYFQGNSAPDKSGLPSDRFSAERTGGSVSTLTIQRTQQEDSAVYLCASSLVTWSELFYNGQFFGPGTRLTVL.

This clonotype showed up many times. The chain joins TRBV6-1 to TRBJ1-1; D perhaps matches TRBD1 (6 bases). From germline, CDR1 is MNHNS and CDR2 SASEGT. This CDR3 contains 14 residues. The germline V and J ends were trimmed by 5 bases and 1 base, with 11 bases remaining between them. The CDR3 region is CASSRVRGNTEAFF. CDR3 in DNA: TGTGCCAGCAGTCGCGTCAGGGGGAACACTGAAGCTTTCTTT.